This paragraph covers one TCR beta chain sequence. Compared with germline, one end of the junction differs, possibly owing to a read error. This specimen belongs to a study of CD8 T cells in Susac syndrome. Germline loops: CDR1 PRHDT, CDR2 FYEKMQ (reference sequence). The CDR3 runs to 16 residues. Random hexamers were used to reverse transcribe the RNA input (about 0.45 to 1 ug). The authors amplified TCR beta CDR3 across 54 Vbeta and 13 Jbeta using immunoSEQ multiplex PCR. TCRdb fed the immunoSEQ multiplex PCR reads into MiXCR, producing one record per CDR3 protein. The data contain more than 150,000 distinct CDR3 sequences, 95% of them singletons. CD8+ and CD4+ T cells circulating in blood were sequenced for TCR beta.

Sequenced material: CD8+ T cells from PBMCs. V and J are TRBV13 and TRBJ2-7; either TRBD1 or TRBD2 may fit D (5 bases each). The TCR was taken from a human donor with Susac syndrome. CDR3 sequence: CASSLGLDTSSYEQYF. As DNA, the CDR3 is TGTGCCAGCAGCCTAGGACTGGACACGAGCTCCTACGAGCAGTACTTC.